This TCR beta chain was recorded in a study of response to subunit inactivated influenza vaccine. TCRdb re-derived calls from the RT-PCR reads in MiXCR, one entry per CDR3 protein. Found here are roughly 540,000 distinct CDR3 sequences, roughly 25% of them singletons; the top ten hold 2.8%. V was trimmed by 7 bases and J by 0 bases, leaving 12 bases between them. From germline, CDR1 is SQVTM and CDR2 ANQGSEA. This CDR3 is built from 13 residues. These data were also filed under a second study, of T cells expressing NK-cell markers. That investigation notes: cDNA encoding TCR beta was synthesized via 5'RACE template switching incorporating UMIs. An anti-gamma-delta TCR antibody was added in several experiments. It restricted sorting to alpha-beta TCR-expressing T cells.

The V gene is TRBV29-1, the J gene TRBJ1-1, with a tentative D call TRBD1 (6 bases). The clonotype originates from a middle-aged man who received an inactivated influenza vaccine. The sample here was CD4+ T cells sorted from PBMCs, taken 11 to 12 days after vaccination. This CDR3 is CSADRNMNTEAFF. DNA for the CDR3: TGCAGCGCGGACAGAAACATGAACACTGAAGCTTTCTTT.